This TCR beta chain was profiled in a study of PD-L1 blockade in urothelial cancer. For the study at large: About 90% of the roughly 30 patients were men with bladder-origin urothelial cancer.

Produced via immunoSEQ multiplex PCR; TCRdb's table is partial and in-frame only. The sample holds approximately 100,000 clones, approximately 85% seen once. Patients' urothelial carcinoma was locally advanced or metastatic. The clonotype comes from a man aged 50-60 years with urothelial cancer. Sample: PBMCs, taken around atezolizumab (anti-PD-L1) treatment.

This CDR3 reads CASRPTTSGRNTGELFF. The CDR3 DNA reads as TGTGCCAGCAGACCAACGACTAGCGGTCGAAACACCGGGGAGCTGTTTTTT. The chain carries TRBV7-8 and TRBJ2-2; 9 bases line up with TRBD2. CDR1 and CDR2 from the germline V gene are SGHVS and FQNEAQ. CDR3 length: 17 amino acids. Losses at the gene ends were 6 bases for V and 2 bases for J; bases not matched to a gene: 10.